Sequencing of this T cell receptor (beta chain) was carried out in a study of T-cell reconstitution after alpha-beta-depleted transplantation in children. This clonotype was picked up many times. Antigen specificity is unknown. Germline CDR1 and CDR2: SNHLY and FYNNEI. This CDR3 is 15 amino acids long. Deletions cut 3 bases from V and 10 bases from J, with 16 bases between. Notes on the study in general: Surviving recipient T cells and intrathymic progenitors accounted for some patients' high TCRbeta diversity at day 60. When one year had passed after transplant, most T-cell counts and diversity came from newly produced T cells. Several hundred rapidly expanded clones from non-depleted graft cells reportedly supplied alpha-beta T cells about two months post-transplant.

A TCRbeta library incorporating unique molecular identifiers was prepared. TCRdb processed the PCR reads anew with MiXCR; each CDR3 protein has one entry. The table includes about 230,000 distinct CDR3 sequences, approximately 11% detected once. The rearrangement uses TRBV2 and TRBJ1-6, with D perhaps matching TRBD1 (6 bases). The starting material was PBMCs, obtained before TCRalphabeta/CD19-depleted stem cell transplant. The source is a child less than two years old with acute myeloid leukemia, due to receive a stem cell transplant. CDR3 in amino acids: CASSERVVRGSPLHF. CDR3 sequence (DNA): TGTGCCAGCAGTGAGCGCGTCGTCAGGGGCTCACCCCTCCACTTT.